This entry features one T cell receptor beta chain sequence. What it binds is unknown. Data came from immunoSEQ multiplex PCR; TCRdb stores just in-frame clones and leaves some out. This table holds some 78,000 clones, roughly nine tenths found once. The time point: blood 4 weeks post-SBRT, at nephrectomy. Treatment: 15 Gy SBRT to primary tumor, nephrectomy 4 weeks later. Nephrectomy followed 15 Gy stereotactic body radiation by 4 weeks. The data stem from a study of radiation and T cells in renal cell carcinoma. General study points: Top tumor clonotypes rose in blood 2 weeks post-radiation, then contracted. Pretreatment tumor biopsies were lacking, so baseline clonotypes are unknown.

The V gene's germline CDR1 is SGHDT and CDR2 YYEEEE. The V end lost 2 bases, the J end lost 5 bases, and 7 bases lay between the germline ends. This CDR3 comprises 12 residues. The TCR originated in a woman in her 70s with renal cell carcinoma. The J gene is TRBJ1-2, the V gene TRBV5-6; tentatively, D is TRBD1 (6 bases). This material consisted of blood, taken from a patient whose treatment included radiotherapy and nephrectomy. As DNA, the CDR3 is TGTGCCAGCAGCTTACAGGGTTATGGCTACACCTTC. This codes for CASSLQGYGYTF.